The sequence of this TCR beta chain was determined in a study of OX40 agonist ivuxolimab in advanced cancers. Study context: Every 2 weeks, patients got intravenous ivuxolimab at one of six dose levels (0.01-10 mg/kg).

On this clone itself: Its antigen is currently unknown.

The CDR3 totals 14 residues. The V gene lost 8 bases and the J gene lost 4 bases, with 16 bases spanning the gap. From germline, CDR1 is MDHEN and CDR2 SYDVKM. The study, taken as a whole, reports: Expanded clones were, on average, more numerous among CD8+ T cells than CD4+.

Blood draws occurred at baseline, cycle 4 day 1, and cycle 7 day 1. Generated by immunoSEQ multiplex PCR, the TCRdb table keeps only in-frame clones and is missing some. Among 57,000 or so clones listed, about 88% were seen once. Sequences were derived from CD4+ or CD8+ T cells sorted from blood, sampled in a trial of the OX40 agonist ivuxolimab. The TCR comes from an adult with an advanced solid tumor such as melanoma, head and neck, liver or kidney cancer. This chain joins TRBV28 and TRBJ2-3; D is possibly TRBD2 (6 bases). CDR3: CASCRERESDTQYF. The CDR3 coding sequence is TGTGCCAGCTGTCGGGAGAGGGAATCAGATACGCAGTATTTT.